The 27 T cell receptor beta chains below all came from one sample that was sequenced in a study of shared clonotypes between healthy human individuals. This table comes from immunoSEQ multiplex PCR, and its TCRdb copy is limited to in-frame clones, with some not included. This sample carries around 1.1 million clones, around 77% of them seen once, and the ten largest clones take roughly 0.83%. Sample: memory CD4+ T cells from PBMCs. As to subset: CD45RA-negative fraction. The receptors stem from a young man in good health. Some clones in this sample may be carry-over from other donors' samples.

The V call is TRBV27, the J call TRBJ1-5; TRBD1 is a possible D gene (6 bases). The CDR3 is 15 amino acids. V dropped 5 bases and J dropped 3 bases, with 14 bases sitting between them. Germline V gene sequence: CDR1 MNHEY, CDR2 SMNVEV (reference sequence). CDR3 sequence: CASSRIQGDNQPQHF. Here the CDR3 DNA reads TGTGCCAGCAGTCGAATACAGGGCGACAATCAGCCCCAGCATTTT.

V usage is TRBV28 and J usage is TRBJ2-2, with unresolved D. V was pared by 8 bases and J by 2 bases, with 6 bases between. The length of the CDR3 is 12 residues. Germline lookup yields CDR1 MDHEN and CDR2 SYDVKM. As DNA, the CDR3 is TGTGCCAGCTGCGAAAACACCGGGGAGCTGTTTTTT. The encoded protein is CASCENTGELFF.

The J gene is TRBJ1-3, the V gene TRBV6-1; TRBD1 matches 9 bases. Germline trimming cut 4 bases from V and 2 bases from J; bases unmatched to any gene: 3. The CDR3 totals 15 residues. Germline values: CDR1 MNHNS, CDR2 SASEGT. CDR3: CASSVGTGTGNTIYF. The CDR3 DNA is TGTGCCAGCAGTGTCGGGACAGGGACTGGAAACACCATATATTTT.

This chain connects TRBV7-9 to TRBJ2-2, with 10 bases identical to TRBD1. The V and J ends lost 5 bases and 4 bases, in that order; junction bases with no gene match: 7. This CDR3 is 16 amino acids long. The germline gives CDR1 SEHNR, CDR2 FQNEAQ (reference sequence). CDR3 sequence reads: CASSKGQGLATGELFF. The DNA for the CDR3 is TGTGCCAGCAGCAAGGGACAGGGGCTTGCCACCGGGGAGCTGTTTTTT.

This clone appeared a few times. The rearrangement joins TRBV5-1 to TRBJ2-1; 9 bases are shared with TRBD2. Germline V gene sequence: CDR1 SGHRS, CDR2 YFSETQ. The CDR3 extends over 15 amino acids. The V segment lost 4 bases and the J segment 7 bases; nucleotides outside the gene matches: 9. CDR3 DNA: TGCGCCAGCAGCCTTGCGGCGGGAGGGCCTAATGAGCAGTTCTTC. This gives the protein CASSLAAGGPNEQFF.

This CDR3 is CASSPQAGTGNTEAFF. The DNA for the CDR3 is TGTGCCAGTAGTCCCCAGGCCGGGACAGGGAACACTGAAGCTTTCTTT. The chain recombines TRBV19 with TRBJ1-1, with 8 positions matching TRBD1. Germline V gene sequence: CDR1 LNHDA, CDR2 SQIVND (reference sequence). V lost 5 bases, J lost 1 base, and 9 bases stayed unmatched. CDR3 size: 16 residues.

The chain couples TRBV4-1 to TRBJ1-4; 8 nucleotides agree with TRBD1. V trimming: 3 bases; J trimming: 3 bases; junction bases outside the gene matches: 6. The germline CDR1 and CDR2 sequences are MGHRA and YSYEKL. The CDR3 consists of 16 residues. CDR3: CASSQPTGGANEKLFF. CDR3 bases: TGCGCCAGCAGCCAGCCTACAGGGGGAGCTAATGAAAAACTGTTTTTT.

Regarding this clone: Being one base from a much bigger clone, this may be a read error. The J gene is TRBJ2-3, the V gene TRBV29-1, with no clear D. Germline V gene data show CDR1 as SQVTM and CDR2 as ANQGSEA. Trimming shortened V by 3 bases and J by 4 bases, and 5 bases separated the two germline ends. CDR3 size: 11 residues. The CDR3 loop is CSVEWADTQYF. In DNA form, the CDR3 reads TGCAGCGTTGAGTGGGCAGATACGCAGTATTTT.

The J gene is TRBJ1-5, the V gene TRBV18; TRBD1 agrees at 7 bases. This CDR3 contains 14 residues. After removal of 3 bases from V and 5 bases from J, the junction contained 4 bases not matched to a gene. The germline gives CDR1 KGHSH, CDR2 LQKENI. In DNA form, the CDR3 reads TGTGCCAGCTCACCTTCAGGGGGGGATCAGCCCCAGCATTTT. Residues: CASSPSGGDQPQHF.

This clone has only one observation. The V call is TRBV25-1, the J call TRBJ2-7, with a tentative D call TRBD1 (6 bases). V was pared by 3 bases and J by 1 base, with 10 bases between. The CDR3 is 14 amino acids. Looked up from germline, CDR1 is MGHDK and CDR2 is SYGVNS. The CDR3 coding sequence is TGTGCCAGCAGTGACCCGACAGGATCCTACGAGCAGTACTTC. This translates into CASSDPTGSYEQYF.

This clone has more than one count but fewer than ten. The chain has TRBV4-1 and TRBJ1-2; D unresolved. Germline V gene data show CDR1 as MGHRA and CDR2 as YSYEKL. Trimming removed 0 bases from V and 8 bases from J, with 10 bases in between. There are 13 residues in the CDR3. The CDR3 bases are TGCGCCAGCAGCCAAGATCCCCGAGGGGGCTACACCTTC. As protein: CASSQDPRGGYTF.

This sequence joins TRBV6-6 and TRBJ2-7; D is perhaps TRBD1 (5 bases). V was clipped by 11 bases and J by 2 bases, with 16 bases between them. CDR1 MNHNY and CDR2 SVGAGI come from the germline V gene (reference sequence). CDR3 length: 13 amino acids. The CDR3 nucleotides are TGTGCCGCTTCTAAGGAAGGGGCCTACGAGCAGTACTTC. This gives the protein CAASKEGAYEQYF.

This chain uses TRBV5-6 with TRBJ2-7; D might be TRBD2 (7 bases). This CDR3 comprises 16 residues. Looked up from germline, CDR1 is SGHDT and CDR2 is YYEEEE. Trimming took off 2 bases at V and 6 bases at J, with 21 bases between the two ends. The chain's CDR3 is CASSLGGSGIPSEQYF. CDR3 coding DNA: TGTGCCAGCAGCTTAGGGGGAAGCGGGATCCCCTCCGAGCAGTACTTC.

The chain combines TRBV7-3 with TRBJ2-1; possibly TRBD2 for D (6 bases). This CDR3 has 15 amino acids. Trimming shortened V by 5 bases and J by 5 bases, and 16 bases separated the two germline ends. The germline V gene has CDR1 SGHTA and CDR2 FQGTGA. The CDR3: CASSRGLATNNEQFF. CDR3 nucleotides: TGTGCCAGCAGCCGAGGGCTAGCGACGAACAATGAGCAGTTCTTC. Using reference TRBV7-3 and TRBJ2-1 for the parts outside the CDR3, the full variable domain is GAGVSQTPSNKVTEKGKYVELRCDPISGHTALYWYRQSLGQGPEFLIYFQGTGAADDSGLPNDRFFAVRPEGSVSTLKIQRTERGDSAVYLCASSRGLATNNEQFFGPGTRLTVL.

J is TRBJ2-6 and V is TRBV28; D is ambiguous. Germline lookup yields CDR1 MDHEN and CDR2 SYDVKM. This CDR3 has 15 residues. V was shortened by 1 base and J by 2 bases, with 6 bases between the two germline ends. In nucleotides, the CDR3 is TGTGCCAGCAGTTTATTTCCCCCTGGGGCCAACGTCCTGACTTTC. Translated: CASSLFPPGANVLTF.

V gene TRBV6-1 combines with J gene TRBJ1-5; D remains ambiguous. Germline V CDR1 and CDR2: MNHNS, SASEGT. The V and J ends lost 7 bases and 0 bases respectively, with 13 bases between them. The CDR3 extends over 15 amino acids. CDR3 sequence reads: CASTPERFSNQPQHF. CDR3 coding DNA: TGTGCCAGCACCCCGGAGAGGTTTAGCAATCAGCCCCAGCATTTT.

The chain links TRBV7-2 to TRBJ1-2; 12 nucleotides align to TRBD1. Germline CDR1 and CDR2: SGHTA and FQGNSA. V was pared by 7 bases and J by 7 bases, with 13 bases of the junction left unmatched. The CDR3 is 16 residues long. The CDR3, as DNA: TGTGCCAGCACCCTAGGGCAGGGACAGGGGGCGGGTGGCTACACCTTC. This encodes CASTLGQGQGAGGYTF.

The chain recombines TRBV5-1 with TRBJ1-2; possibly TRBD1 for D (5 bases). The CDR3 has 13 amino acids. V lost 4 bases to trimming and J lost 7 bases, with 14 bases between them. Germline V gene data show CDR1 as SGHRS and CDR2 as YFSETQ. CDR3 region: CASSRGPEAGYTF. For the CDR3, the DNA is TGCGCCAGCAGCAGGGGCCCGGAGGCTGGCTACACCTTC.

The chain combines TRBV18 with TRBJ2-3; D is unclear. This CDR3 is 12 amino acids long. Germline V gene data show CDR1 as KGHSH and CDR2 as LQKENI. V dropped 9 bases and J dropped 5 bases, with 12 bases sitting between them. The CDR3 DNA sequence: TGTGCCAGTTCCGCCCCGGGAGATACGCAGTATTTT. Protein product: CASSAPGDTQYF.

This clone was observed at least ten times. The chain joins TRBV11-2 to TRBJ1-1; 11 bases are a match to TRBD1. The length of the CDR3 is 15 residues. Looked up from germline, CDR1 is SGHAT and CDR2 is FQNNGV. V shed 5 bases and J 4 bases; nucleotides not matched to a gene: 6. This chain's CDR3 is CASSTWGTGGTEAFF. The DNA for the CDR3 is TGTGCCAGCAGCACCTGGGGGACAGGGGGCACTGAAGCTTTCTTT.

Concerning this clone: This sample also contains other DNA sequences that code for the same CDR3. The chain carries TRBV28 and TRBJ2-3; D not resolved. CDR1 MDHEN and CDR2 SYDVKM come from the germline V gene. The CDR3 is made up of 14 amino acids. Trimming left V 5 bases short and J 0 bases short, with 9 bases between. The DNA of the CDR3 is TGTGCCAGCAGTACTACCCGGAGCACAGATACGCAGTATTTT. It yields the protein CASSTTRSTDTQYF.

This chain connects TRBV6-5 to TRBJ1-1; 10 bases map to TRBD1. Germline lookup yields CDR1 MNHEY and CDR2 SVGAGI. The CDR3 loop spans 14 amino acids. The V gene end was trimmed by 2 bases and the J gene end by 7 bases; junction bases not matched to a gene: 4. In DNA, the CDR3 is TGTGCCAGCAGTTACGGGACAGGGGCCTTTGAAGCTTTCTTT. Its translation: CASSYGTGAFEAFF.

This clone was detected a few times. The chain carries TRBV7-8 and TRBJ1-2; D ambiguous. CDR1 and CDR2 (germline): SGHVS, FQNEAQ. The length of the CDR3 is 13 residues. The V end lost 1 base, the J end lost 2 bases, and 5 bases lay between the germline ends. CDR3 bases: TGTGCCAGCAGCTTAGACAGCAACTATGGCTACACCTTC. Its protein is CASSLDSNYGYTF.

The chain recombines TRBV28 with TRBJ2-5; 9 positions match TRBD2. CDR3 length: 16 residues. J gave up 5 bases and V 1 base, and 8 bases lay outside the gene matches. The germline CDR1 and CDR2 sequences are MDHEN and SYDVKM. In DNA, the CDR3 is TGTGCCAGCAGTTTATCTGATAGCGGGAGTGTTGAGACCCAGTACTTC. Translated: CASSLSDSGSVETQYF.

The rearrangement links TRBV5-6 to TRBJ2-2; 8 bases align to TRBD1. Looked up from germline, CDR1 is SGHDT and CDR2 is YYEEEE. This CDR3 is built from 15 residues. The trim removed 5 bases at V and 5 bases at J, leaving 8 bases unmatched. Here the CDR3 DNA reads TGTGCCAGCAGGTTAGCAGGACAGGGAACCGGGGAGCTGTTTTTT. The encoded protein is CASRLAGQGTGELFF. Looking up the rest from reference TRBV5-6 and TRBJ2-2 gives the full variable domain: DAGVTQSPTHLIKTRGQQVTLRCSPKSGHDTVSWYQQALGQGPQFIFQYYEEEERQRGNFPDRFSGHQFPNYSSELNVNALLLGDSALYLCASRLAGQGTGELFFGEGSRLTVL.

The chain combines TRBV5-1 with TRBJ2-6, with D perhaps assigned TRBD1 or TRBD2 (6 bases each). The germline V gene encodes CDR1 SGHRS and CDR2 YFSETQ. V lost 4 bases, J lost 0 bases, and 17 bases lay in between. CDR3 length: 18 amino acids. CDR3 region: CASSPVGGLSSGANVLTF. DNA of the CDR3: TGCGCCAGCAGCCCGGTAGGGGGGCTCAGCTCTGGGGCCAACGTCCTGACTTTC.

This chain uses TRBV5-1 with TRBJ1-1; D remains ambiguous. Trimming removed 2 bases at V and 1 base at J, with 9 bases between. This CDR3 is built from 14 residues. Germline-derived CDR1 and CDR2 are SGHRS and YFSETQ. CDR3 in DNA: TGCGCCAGCAGCTTTGTTGCGGGGAACACTGAAGCTTTCTTT. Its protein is CASSFVAGNTEAFF.